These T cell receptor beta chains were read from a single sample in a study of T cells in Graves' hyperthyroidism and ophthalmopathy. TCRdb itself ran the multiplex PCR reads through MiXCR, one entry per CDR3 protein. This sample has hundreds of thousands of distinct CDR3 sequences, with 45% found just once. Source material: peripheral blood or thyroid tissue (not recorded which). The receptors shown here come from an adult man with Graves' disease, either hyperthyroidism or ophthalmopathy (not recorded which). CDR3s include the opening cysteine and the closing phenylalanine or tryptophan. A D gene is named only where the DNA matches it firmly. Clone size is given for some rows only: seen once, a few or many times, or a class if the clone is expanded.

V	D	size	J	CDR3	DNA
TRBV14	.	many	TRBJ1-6	CASSLSTGNYNSPLHF	TGTGCCAGCAGCCTTTCTACAGGGAACTATAATTCACCCCTCCACTTT
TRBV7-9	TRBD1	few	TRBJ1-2	CASSHSTGGGYGYTF	TGTGCCAGCAGCCACTCGACAGGGGGAGGCTATGGCTACACCTTC
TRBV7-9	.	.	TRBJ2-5	CASSLLPALGTQYF	TGTGCCAGCAGCCTTTTACCCGCATTGGGGACCCAGTACTTC
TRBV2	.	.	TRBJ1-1	CASSEGQSPEAFF	TGTGCCAGCAGTGAAGGACAGAGTCCTGAAGCTTTCTTT
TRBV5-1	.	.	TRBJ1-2	CASSLQGTSEGYTF	TGCGCCAGCAGCTTACAGGGAACCTCGGAAGGCTACACCTTC
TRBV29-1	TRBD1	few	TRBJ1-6	CSVEAGTGNNSPLHF	TGCAGCGTTGAGGCCGGGACAGGGAATAATTCACCCCTCCACTTT
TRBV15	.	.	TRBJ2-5	CATSSRSGFEETQYF	TGTGCCACCAGCAGTAGGAGCGGGTTTGAAGAGACCCAGTACTTC
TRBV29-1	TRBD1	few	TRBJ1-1	CSVERDRATEAFF	TGCAGCGTTGAGCGGGACAGGGCCACTGAAGCTTTCTTT
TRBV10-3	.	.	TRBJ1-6	CAISEGKPGGNPPLHF	TGTGCCATCAGTGAGGGGAAGCCAGGAGGCAATCCACCCCTCCACTTT
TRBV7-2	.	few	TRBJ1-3	CASSPVVAGSSGNTIYF	TGTGCCAGCAGCCCCGTGGTAGCCGGTTCCTCTGGAAACACCATATATTTT
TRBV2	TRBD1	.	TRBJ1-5	CASSDDREDQPQHF	TGTGCCAGCAGTGATGACAGGGAGGATCAGCCCCAGCATTTT
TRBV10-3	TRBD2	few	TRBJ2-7	CAISDRGQGSSSGRSEQYF	TGTGCCATCAGTGATCGTGGTCAGGGAAGCTCTAGCGGGAGATCCGAGCAGTACTTC
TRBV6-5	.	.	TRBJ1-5	CASSYPGGNQPQHF	TGTGCCAGCAGTTACCCCGGAGGCAATCAGCCCCAGCATTTT
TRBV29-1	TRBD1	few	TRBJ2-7	CSVLSAGTGGYEQYF	TGCAGCGTTCTATCTGCCGGGACAGGGGGCTACGAGCAGTACTTC
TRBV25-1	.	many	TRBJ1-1	CASSEWGDGNTEAFF	TGTGCCAGCAGTGAATGGGGTGACGGGAACACTGAAGCTTTCTTT
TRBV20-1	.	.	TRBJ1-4	CSARDSQPTNEKLFF	TGCAGTGCTAGAGATTCACAGCCAACTAATGAAAAACTGTTTTTT
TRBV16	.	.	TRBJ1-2	CASSQTGYTF	TGTGCCAGCAGCCAGACTGGCTACACCTTC
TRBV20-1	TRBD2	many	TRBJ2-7	CSATALAGGTYEQYF	TGCAGTGCTACGGCCTTGGCGGGAGGGACCTACGAGCAGTACTTC
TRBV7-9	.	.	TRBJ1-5	CASSFQPPNQPQHF	TGTGCCAGCAGTTTTCAACCGCCCAATCAGCCCCAGCATTTT
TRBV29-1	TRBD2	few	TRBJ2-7	CSVVGRERYNEQYF	TGCAGCGTTGTGGGGCGGGAGCGATACAACGAGCAGTACTTC
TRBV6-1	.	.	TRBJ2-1	CASSLGRGSYNEQFF	TGTGCCAGCAGCTTAGGGCGGGGCTCCTACAATGAGCAGTTCTTC
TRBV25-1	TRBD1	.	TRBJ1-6	CASSDLRQGVFSPLHF	TGTGCCAGCAGTGACCTACGACAGGGTGTTTTTTCACCCCTCCACTTT
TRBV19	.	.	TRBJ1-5	CASSIEDRLNQPQHF	TGTGCCAGTAGTATAGAGGACAGATTAAATCAGCCCCAGCATTTT
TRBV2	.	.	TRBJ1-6	CASSEPRSGARNSPLHF	TGTGCCAGCAGTGAACCAAGATCGGGGGCGCGGAATTCACCCCTCCACTTT
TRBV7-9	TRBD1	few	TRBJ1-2	CASRLGQSLGDMGYTF	TGCGCCAGCAGGTTGGGACAGAGTCTGGGGGATATGGGCTACACCTTC
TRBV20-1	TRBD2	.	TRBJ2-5	CSATASGRALGETQYF	TGCAGTGCCACGGCTAGCGGGAGGGCCCTCGGAGAGACCCAGTACTTC
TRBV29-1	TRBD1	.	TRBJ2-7	CSAGTGIYEQYF	TGCAGCGCCGGGACAGGGATCTACGAGCAGTACTTC
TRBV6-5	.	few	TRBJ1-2	CASSYGGLPNGYTF	TGTGCCAGCAGTTACGGGGGACTTCCCAATGGCTACACCTTC
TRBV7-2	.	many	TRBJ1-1	CASSYGSVNTEAFF	TGTGCCAGCAGCTATGGGTCGGTGAACACTGAAGCTTTCTTT
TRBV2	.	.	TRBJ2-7	CASRGLGGRYEQYF	TGTGCCAGCAGGGGACTTGGGGGTCGCTACGAGCAGTACTTC
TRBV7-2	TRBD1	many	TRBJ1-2	CASSSDRDGYTF	TGTGCCAGCAGCTCGGACAGGGATGGCTACACCTTC
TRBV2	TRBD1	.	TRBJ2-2	CASSGTGATNTGELFF	TGTGCCAGCAGTGGGACAGGGGCGACGAACACCGGGGAGCTGTTTTTT
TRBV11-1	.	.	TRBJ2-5	CASSLISGADTEETQYF	TGTGCCAGCAGCTTAATCTCCGGAGCCGACACTGAAGAGACCCAGTACTTC
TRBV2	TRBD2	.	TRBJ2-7	CASSPRGGAFYEQYF	TGTGCCAGCAGTCCCCGGGGGGGGGCCTTCTACGAGCAGTACTTC
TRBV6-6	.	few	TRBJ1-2	CASTGGQNQFYGYTF	TGTGCCAGCACCGGAGGACAGAATCAATTCTATGGCTACACCTTC
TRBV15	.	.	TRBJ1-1	CATSSGLAGGNTEAFF	TGTGCCACCAGCAGTGGACTAGCGGGGGGGAACACTGAAGCTTTCTTT
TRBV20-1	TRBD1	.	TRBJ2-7	CSAHGTGAYEQYF	TGCAGTGCTCACGGGACAGGGGCCTACGAGCAGTACTTC
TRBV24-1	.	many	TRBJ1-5	CATSGWDSNQPQHF	TGTGCCACCAGTGGTTGGGACAGCAATCAGCCCCAGCATTTT
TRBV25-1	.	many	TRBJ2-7	CASSEYIGAEQYF	TGTGCCAGCAGTGAATATATCGGGGCCGAGCAGTACTTC
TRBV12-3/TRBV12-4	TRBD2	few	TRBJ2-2	CASSFSGPTGELFF	TGTGCCAGCAGTTTTAGCGGGCCCACCGGGGAGCTGTTTTTT
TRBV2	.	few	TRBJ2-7	CASSFLNTGYEQYF	TGTGCCAGCAGTTTCCTCAACACAGGGTACGAGCAGTACTTC
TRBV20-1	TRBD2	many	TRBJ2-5	CSAPGLAGETQYF	TGCAGTGCCCCGGGACTAGCGGGAGAGACCCAGTACTTC
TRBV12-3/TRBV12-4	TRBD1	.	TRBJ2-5	CASSKGAGTETQYF	TGTGCCAGCAGTAAGGGGGCCGGGACGGAGACCCAGTACTTC
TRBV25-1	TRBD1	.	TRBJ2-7	CASSESAGGKEYF	TGTGCCAGCAGTGAATCCGCAGGGGGCAAGGAGTACTTC
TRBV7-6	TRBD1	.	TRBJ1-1	CASRFPQTGGRTEAFF	TGTGCCAGCAGGTTTCCCCAAACAGGGGGCAGAACTGAAGCTTTCTTT
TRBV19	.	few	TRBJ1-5	CASSTEDTPQHF	TGTGCCAGTAGTACCGAAGACACTCCCCAGCATTTT
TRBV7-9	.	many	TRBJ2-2	CASSHTGELFF	TGTGCCAGCAGCCACACCGGGGAGCTGTTTTTT
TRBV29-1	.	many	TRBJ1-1	CSGGRMNTEAFF	TGCAGCGGGGGACGGATGAACACTGAAGCTTTCTTT
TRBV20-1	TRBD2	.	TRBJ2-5	CSAREGLAEETQYF	TGCAGTGCTAGAGAGGGACTAGCTGAGGAGACCCAGTACTTC
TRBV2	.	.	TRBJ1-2	CASCRIDKDIPFFYGYTF	TGTGCCAGTTGCCGGATAGACAAGGACATCCCGTTCTTCTATGGCTACACCTTC
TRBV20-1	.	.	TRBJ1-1	CSARDSWGVNTEAFF	TGCAGTGCTAGGGACTCCTGGGGGGTGAACACTGAAGCTTTCTTT
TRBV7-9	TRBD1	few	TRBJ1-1	CASSPNSVWTGGLNTEAFF	TGTGCCAGCAGCCCCAACAGTGTGTGGACAGGGGGCCTGAACACTGAAGCTTTCTTT
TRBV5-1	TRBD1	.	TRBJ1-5	CASSLRPGGRQPQHF	TGCGCCAGCAGCTTGAGGCCAGGGGGCAGGCAGCCCCAGCATTTT
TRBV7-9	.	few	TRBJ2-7	CASSPLQGDHSYEQYF	TGTGCCAGCAGTCCCCTCCAGGGAGACCACTCCTACGAGCAGTACTTC
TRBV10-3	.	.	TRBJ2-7	CAISESRAGTALYEQYF	TGTGCCATCAGTGAGTCGAGGGCAGGAACGGCTCTCTACGAGCAGTACTTC
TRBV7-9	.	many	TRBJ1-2	CASSDGQSTPYGYTF	TGTGCCAGCAGCGATGGACAGTCGACCCCCTATGGCTACACCTTC
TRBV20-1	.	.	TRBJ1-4	CSARDWAGDAQEKLFF	TGCAGTGCTAGAGATTGGGCAGGGGATGCGCAAGAAAAACTGTTTTTT
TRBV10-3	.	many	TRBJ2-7	CAISEKGGGHEQYF	TGTGCCATCAGTGAAAAGGGCGGCGGGCACGAGCAGTACTTC
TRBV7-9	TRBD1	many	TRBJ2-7	CASSSRGQGGYF	TGTGCCAGCAGCTCCCGGGGACAGGGGGGTTACTTC
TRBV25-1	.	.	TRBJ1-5	CASSLARLSNQPQHF	TGTGCCAGCAGTTTAGCGCGGTTGAGCAATCAGCCCCAGCATTTT